This T cell receptor (beta chain) was identified during a study of molecular identifiers for immune sequencing clone quantification. The wider study: In replicates, RNA taken from around 18,000 or 91,000 naive CD8 cells was divided five ways, and four portions underwent sequencing.

TCRdb fed the PCR reads into MiXCR, producing one record per CDR3 protein. The sample has around 65,000 distinct CDR3 sequences; roughly 20% are singletons. Germline loops: CDR1 MNHEY, CDR2 SMNVEV (reference sequence). The CDR3 contains 12 residues. The ends were cut back, 5 bases at V and 6 bases at J, with 8 bases in the middle. The study's findings and limits: Spiked Jurkat TCR RNA equal to one cell could reportedly be picked out among one million naive cells.

Investigators produced naive CD8 libraries from 20,000 to 1,000,000 sorted cells, drawing on 10%, 30% or 50% RNA. Naive CD8 T cells underwent sorting with the CD8+CD4-CCR7+CD45RA+ definition. This clonotype came up many times. Its target is not known. The receptor comes from a human donor in good health. Some libraries in this study had Jurkat cell RNA spiked in. The chain couples TRBV27 to TRBJ1-5, with D perhaps matching TRBD1 (5 bases). The source material was naive CD8+ T cells from blood, with Jurkat cell RNA spiked in. As to subset: FACS-sorted CD8+CD4-CCR7+CD45RA+ naive T cells. DNA for the CDR3: TGTGCCAGCAGTCCAGGGACTCAGCCCCAGCATTTT. Translated, it gives CASSPGTQPQHF.